These 17 T cell receptor beta chains originate from one sample sequenced in a study of glioma-infiltrating T cells. The iRepertoire nested amplicon-rescue multiplex PCR amplified TCR alpha and beta CDR3s from RNA. TCRdb fed the multiplex PCR reads into MiXCR, producing one record per CDR3 protein. The profile shows some 10,000 distinct CDR3 sequences, 56% of them singletons. Sequencing used glioma tissue, nonneoplastic brain tissue, or PBMCs (not recorded which). All receptors come from a human donor with low-grade glioma or glioblastoma, undergoing nonglioma brain surgery, or in good health (not recorded which).

In regard to this clonotype: The junction shows a germline mismatch at one end, possibly a read error. V gene TRBV20-1 combines with J gene TRBJ1-2, with no clear D. The CDR3 consists of 14 residues. Germline-derived CDR1 and CDR2 are DFQATT and SNEGSKA (reference sequence). CDR3 sequence reads: CSAREWGENSSYIF. As DNA, the CDR3 is TGCAGTGCTAGAGAGTGGGGAGAGAATAGCAGCTACATCTTC.

This chain uses TRBV28 with TRBJ2-7, with D tentatively TRBD1 (5 bases). Per germline, CDR1 MDHEN and CDR2 SYDVKM. The CDR3 runs to 14 residues. Trimming left V 7 bases short and J 12 bases short, with 25 bases between. CDR3 sequence reads: CASTTQGVSYERYF. The CDR3 DNA reads as TGTGCCAGCACCACGCAGGGTGTCTCCTACGAGAGGTACTTC.

Relative to its sample, this clonotype is medium-sized (0.01 to 0.1%). The chain uses TRBV27 and TRBJ2-1; 8 bases line up with TRBD2. The length of the CDR3 is 15 residues. Germline CDR1 and CDR2: MNHEY and SMNVEV (reference sequence). V lost 6 bases and J lost 1; bases outside the gene matches: 5. CDR3 residues: CASRSGGGSYNEQFF. CDR3 nucleotide sequence: TGTGCCAGCAGGTCGGGGGGGGGTTCCTACAATGAGCAGTTCTTC.

On this clonotype itself: At one end the junction does not follow the germline gene, possibly because of a read error. J is TRBJ2-1 and V is TRBV20-1; D is unclear. Germline V lookup: CDR1 DFQATT, CDR2 SNEGSKA (reference sequence). The CDR3 extends over 15 amino acids. The CDR3 loop is CSATRQVSVYNEQLF. In DNA, the CDR3 is TGCAGTGCTACAAGGCAGGTTTCGGTCTACAATGAGCAGCTCTTC.

This clonotype was seen once. The junction does not match germline at one end; this may be a read error. The chain links TRBV6-2 or TRBV6-3 to TRBJ2-3; D not certain. Germline V gives CDR1 MNHEY, CDR2 SVGEGT. This CDR3 region has 13 residues. The CDR3 here is CASGTRAVDNEHF. The CDR3 DNA follows: TGTGCCAGCGGCACGCGTGCGGTAGACAATGAGCATTTT.

As for this clonotype: Since no conserved phenylalanine or tryptophan closes the CDR3, a read error is the likely cause. The chain employs TRBV7-2 and TRBJ1-6; D ambiguous. Trimming pared 1 base from V and 13 bases from J, leaving 8 bases between. This CDR3 comprises 12 residues. Germline-derived CDR1 and CDR2 are SGHTA and FQGNSA. The CDR3 loop reads CASSLVNSPLHS. CDR3 coding DNA: TGTGCCAGCAGCTTAGTAAACTCGCCCCTCCACTCT.

This clonotype qualifies as medium-sized (0.01 to 0.1%). V gene TRBV2 combines with J gene TRBJ1-2; possibly TRBD1 for D (5 bases). Per germline, CDR1 SNHLY and CDR2 FYNNEI. The length of the CDR3 is 14 residues. V was pared by 2 bases and J by 4 bases, with 11 bases between. The DNA of the CDR3 is TGTGCCAGCAGTGAATACACAGGCGGCTATGGCTACACCTTC. It specifies CASSEYTGGYGYTF.

A note on this clonotype: This may be a read error: a much more frequent sequence differs by one nucleotide. The chain uses TRBV25-1 and TRBJ2-3; 10 nucleotides line up with TRBD1. Germline V gene sequence: CDR1 MGHDK, CDR2 SYGVNS. The CDR3 is 18 amino acids. V was pared by 0 bases and J by 4 bases, with 10 bases of the junction left unmatched. The CDR3 DNA reads TGTGCCAGCAGTGAATATCCCTGCCGGACAGGGGGATCAGATACGCAGTATTTT. The encoded protein is CASSEYPCRTGGSDTQYF.

On this clonotype: At one boundary the junction diverges from the germline segment, which might be a read error. This chain links TRBV20-1 with TRBJ2-7, with 9 bases aligning to TRBD2. CDR3 length: 15 amino acids. The V gene's germline CDR1 is DFQATT and CDR2 SNEGSKA (reference sequence). The CDR3 bases are TGCAGTGCTCCCGACCTGAATAGCGGGAGCTACAAGCAGTACTTC. It translates to CSAPDLNSGSYKQYF.

This clonotype was counted ten times or more. The chain uses TRBV2 and TRBJ2-3; 12 nucleotides line up with TRBD2. J was trimmed by 0 bases and V by 3 bases; bases with no gene match: 4. The V gene's germline CDR1 is SNHLY and CDR2 FYNNEI. The CDR3 totals 17 residues. DNA for the CDR3: TGTGCCAGCAGTGAGGATGGACTAGCGGGGAGCACAGATACGCAGTATTTT. Amino acids: CASSEDGLAGSTDTQYF. Using reference TRBV2 and TRBJ2-3 for the parts outside the CDR3, the full variable domain is EPEVTQTPSHQVTQMGQEVILRCVPISNHLYFYWYRQILGQKVEFLVSFYNNEISEKSEIFDDQFSVERPDGSNFTLKIRSTKLEDSAMYFCASSEDGLAGSTDTQYFGPGTRLTVL.

Concerning this clonotype itself: At one boundary the junction diverges from the germline segment, which might be a read error. The V call is TRBV4-2, the J call TRBJ1-1; D is ambiguous. Germline lookup yields CDR1 LGHNA and CDR2 YNFKEQ. The CDR3 runs to 16 residues. CDR3 sequence (DNA): TGTGCCAGCACCCAAGATACGGGTTGTGTGAACACTGAAGCTTTCTTT. Translated: CASTQDTGCVNTEAFF.

In the case of this clonotype: A much bigger clone sits one base away, suggesting this may be a read error. V usage is TRBV20-1 and J usage is TRBJ1-1; D unresolved. With 6 bases removed from V and 10 bases from J, the gap between germline ends came to 18 bases. CDR1 is DFQATT, CDR2 SNEGSKA, per germline (reference sequence). CDR3 size: 12 residues. This CDR3 reads CSAARGFTAAFF. The CDR3 DNA follows: TGCAGTGCGGCGCGTGGATTTACAGCAGCTTTCTTT.

This clonotype is labeled as medium-sized (0.01 to 0.1%). The chain has TRBV7-8 and TRBJ1-1, with D perhaps matching TRBD1 (6 bases). Germline V gives CDR1 SGHVS, CDR2 FQNEAQ. V was cut by 3 bases and J by 4 bases, with 12 bases left in between. This CDR3 region has 14 residues. CDR3 sequence (DNA): TGTGCCAGCAGCTTTGGCAGGGGATCCACTGAAGCTTTCTTT. Its protein is CASSFGRGSTEAFF. The full variable domain, completed using reference TRBV7-8 and TRBJ1-1, is GAGVSQSPRYKVAKRGQDVALRCDPISGHVSLFWYQQALGQGPEFLTYFQNEAQLDKSGLPSDRFFAERPEGSVSTLKIQRTQQEDSAVYLCASSFGRGSTEAFFGQGTRLTVV.

This clonotype has at least ten counts. The chain is built from TRBV29-1 and TRBJ1-2; no reliable D call. The CDR3 consists of 12 residues. Trimming removed 3 bases at V and 8 bases at J, with 13 bases between. From germline, CDR1 is SQVTM and CDR2 ANQGSEA. The DNA for the CDR3 is TGCAGCGTTGAGTATCCGGGTTGGGGCTACACCTTC. Translated: CSVEYPGWGYTF.

This clonotype is classed as medium-sized. This chain joins TRBV4-3 and TRBJ2-2, with 7 bases lining up with TRBD2. The V and J ends lost 0 bases and 1 base, in that order; junction bases with no gene match: 2. Germline values: CDR1 LGHNA, CDR2 YSLEER. CDR3 size: 16 residues. The DNA for the CDR3 is TGCGCCAGCAGCCAAGAGAGCGGGGTGAACACCGGGGAGCTGTTTTTT. Its translation is CASSQESGVNTGELFF.

The chain combines TRBV19 with TRBJ2-1, with D possibly TRBD2 on 5 matching bases. Trimming took 0 bases from V and 6 from J, leaving 24 bases between them. Looked up from germline, CDR1 is LNHDA and CDR2 is SQIVND (reference sequence). The CDR3 loop spans 19 amino acids. The CDR3 is CASSIDLSQLPGRGNEQFF. The CDR3 bases are TGTGCCAGTAGTATAGATCTATCTCAGCTACCTGGGAGAGGCAATGAGCAGTTCTTC.

This clonotype was counted ten times or more. The chain links TRBV18 to TRBJ2-1; D is undetermined. The V end lost 2 bases, the J end lost 3 bases, and 8 bases lay between the germline ends. CDR1 and CDR2 from the germline V gene are KGHSH and LQKENI. This CDR3 comprises 14 residues. The CDR3 reads CASSPTRGYNEQFF. The CDR3 region has the DNA TGTGCCAGCTCACCAACACGCGGCTACAATGAGCAGTTCTTC.